This TCR beta chain was identified in a study of blood T cells in healthy people across ages. There are 12 residues in the CDR3. V lost 7 bases to trimming and J lost 8 bases; unmatched junction nucleotides: 6. From germline, CDR1 is SGHRS and CDR2 YFSETQ. This clonotype was found a few times. The antigen is undetermined. Study-level results: Among T cells, TCR beta diversity per million cells dropped roughly linearly as age rose. Not knowing donor CMV status may have confounded expanded clonotype changes.

Then a second PCR, running roughly 7 to 11 cycles, was carried out with a sample-barcoded 5' primer and a J-beta primer mix. MiXCR was run by TCRdb on the 5' RACE reads, yielding one entry per CDR3 protein. The sample lists roughly 790,000 distinct CDR3 sequences, approximately 39% seen once, with roughly 19% in the top ten. This receptor was taken from a woman aged 55-69 years in good health. Sequenced sample: blood. The gene calls are TRBV5-1 and TRBJ2-1; 7 bases fit TRBD1. In DNA form, the CDR3 reads TGCGCCAGCTCGACAGGGTTGGATGAGCAGTTCTTC. Its translation is CASSTGLDEQFF.